This T cell receptor beta chain was recorded in a study of beta chain features in type 1 diabetes. Study as a whole: Age, gender and cell yields were similar between patients and healthy donors.

Germline V gene lookup returns CDR1 GTSNPN and CDR2 SVGIG (reference sequence). The V end was cut by 0 bases, the J end by 4 bases, with 10 bases between. This CDR3 has 14 residues. Findings and caveats of the study: Shorter TCRB CDR3s, moderately but significantly so, were found in Type 1 diabetes patients in all four CD4+ subsets.

Around 120 mL of blood, on average, came from one heparinised draw per donor. With respect to this clone: The antigen is unknown.

The isolated RNA, all of it, was reverse transcribed, so expressed TCRB transcripts were what got sequenced. Clones were sequenced by immunoSEQ multiplex PCR, and TCRdb holds only the in-frame ones, with some missing. The data show 9,300 or so clones, 78% seen once. The clonotype was recovered from a woman aged 18-29 years in good health. V and J are TRBV30 and TRBJ2-1; TRBD2 might be the D (6 bases). Sequenced material: Tregs from blood. CDR3 region: CAWSVGAGYNEQFF. CDR3 DNA: TGTGCCTGGAGTGTAGGGGCGGGGTACAATGAGCAGTTCTTC.